This TCR beta chain is from a study of post-analysis software for immune sequencing data. Each TCR beta cDNA library carried unique molecular identifiers. TCRdb re-analysed the PCR reads in MiXCR, keeping a single row per CDR3 protein. Among fewer than 850,000 distinct CDR3 sequences, under 60% were seen once, and the ten largest hold over 4.5%. This clonotype has more than one count but fewer than ten. Antigen specificity is unknown. Germline assignment: CDR1 SGHTA and CDR2 FQGNSA. This CDR3 is built from 16 residues. V lost 1 base and J lost 1, with 11 bases in between. Study-wide findings and caveats: Comparison of patients with controls showed five TRBV segments more frequent in patients, TRBV5-6, TRBV5-1 and TRBV20-1 among them.

This receptor was obtained from a girl between 10 and 17 years old with multiple sclerosis. The chain uses TRBV7-2 and TRBJ2-1, with D tentatively TRBD2 (6 bases). The specimen sequenced was blood. The CDR3 DNA sequence: TGTGCCAGCAGCTTAGGCGGGCGGGATTCCTACAATGAGCAGTTCTTC. Protein product: CASSLGGRDSYNEQFF.